Shown below are 28 T cell receptor beta chains from a single sample sequenced in a study of a mutant IDH1 vaccine in newly diagnosed glioma. As for time point: week 11, during vaccination. A single vaccine dose contained 300 ug of mutant IDH1 20-mer peptide, and topical imiquimod was used with it. The table came from immunoSEQ multiplex PCR; TCRdb's copy has only in-frame clones and leaves some out. The sample comprises 20,000 to 25,000 clones, over 85% of which are singletons, and roughly 5% rests with the top ten. These TCRs' antigens remain unknown. The sample was PBMCs, taken from a glioma patient whose treatment included an IDH1 peptide vaccine. These TCRs come from a woman between 40 and 55 years old with glioma.

This sequence joins TRBV6-6 and TRBJ1-5; D call uncertain. This CDR3 comprises 13 residues. The V gene's germline CDR1 is MNHNY and CDR2 SVGAGI (reference sequence). The V end was cut by 2 bases, the J end by 4 bases, with 6 bases between. Here the CDR3 DNA reads TGTGCCAGCAGTTACCTGGGAAATCAGCCCCAGCATTTT. Protein sequence: CASSYLGNQPQHF.

The V and J genes are TRBV2 and TRBJ1-2; D may be TRBD1 (5 bases). Germline CDR1 and CDR2: SNHLY and FYNNEI. The length of the CDR3 is 14 residues. V lost 8 bases and J lost 3, with 16 bases in between. The CDR3, as DNA: TGTGCCAGCTACGGGGTCACAGGCGACTATGGCTACACCTTC. Translation gives CASYGVTGDYGYTF.

The chain carries TRBV2 and TRBJ1-6; TRBD1 matches at 10 bases. Looked up from germline, CDR1 is SNHLY and CDR2 is FYNNEI. Germline trimming cut 6 bases from V and 6 bases from J; bases unmatched to any gene: 5. The CDR3 sequence is 15 residues long. The CDR3: CASSATGGSNSPLHF. CDR3 coding DNA: TGTGCCAGCAGCGCGACAGGGGGCAGTAATTCACCCCTCCACTTT.

J is TRBJ2-1 and V is TRBV20-1, with 8 bases identical to TRBD1. This CDR3 is 11 amino acids long. The V and J ends lost 6 bases and 5 bases, in that order; junction bases with no gene match: 0. CDR1 is DFQATT and CDR2 is SNEGSKA in the germline V gene (reference sequence). As DNA, the CDR3 is TGCAGTGCCAGGGGGCACAATGAGCAGTTCTTC. Amino acids: CSARGHNEQFF.

This chain uses TRBV29-1 with TRBJ1-2; D call uncertain. The CDR3 extends over 12 amino acids. Germline V CDR1 and CDR2: SQVTM, ANQGSEA. The V and J ends lost 2 bases and 4 bases respectively, with 8 bases between them. CDR3 sequence reads: CSVEFGGYGYTF. CDR3 sequence (DNA): TGCAGCGTTGAATTTGGCGGCTATGGCTACACCTTC.

The genes are TRBV30 and TRBJ1-6; D remains ambiguous. This CDR3 contains 12 residues. V lost 3 bases and J 10 bases, leaving 10 bases between the germline ends. Germline lookup yields CDR1 GTSNPN and CDR2 SVGIG (reference sequence). CDR3 sequence: CAWRLTKSPLHF. CDR3 DNA sequence: TGTGCCTGGAGGCTAACAAAATCACCCCTCCACTTT.

This chain joins TRBV5-1 and TRBJ2-7; a possible D gene is TRBD1 (5 bases). The CDR3 is 14 amino acids. Between the trimmed V and J ends, which lost 4 bases and 9 bases, there was a span of 20 bases. Per the germline V gene, CDR1 is SGHRS and CDR2 is YFSETQ. In nucleotides, the CDR3 is TGCGCCAGCAGCAGGGGCGATTCCCGAGTGGGGCAGTACTTC. Amino acids: CASSRGDSRVGQYF. Variable domain in full (rest from reference TRBV5-1 and TRBJ2-7): KAGVTQTPRYLIKTRGQQVTLSCSPISGHRSVSWYQQTPGQGLQFLFEYFSETQRNKGNFPGRFSGRQFSNSRSEMNVSTLELGDSALYLCASSRGDSRVGQYFGPGTRLTVT.

The gene calls are TRBV4-1 and TRBJ1-2; TRBD1 agrees at 8 bases. The CDR3 runs 15 residues. The J segment lost 0 bases and the V segment lost 3 bases, leaving 3 bases of the junction unmatched. In germline, CDR1 is MGHRA, CDR2 YSYEKL. CDR3 loop: CASSQPTGANYGYTF. As DNA, the CDR3 is TGCGCCAGCAGCCAGCCGACAGGGGCTAACTATGGCTACACCTTC.

The chain is built from TRBV2 and TRBJ1-2; D gene ambiguous. The CDR3 loop spans 13 amino acids. V was cut by 3 bases and J by 2 bases, with 7 bases left in between. The V gene's germline CDR1 is SNHLY and CDR2 FYNNEI. Here the CDR3 reads CASSEVRNYGYTF. The CDR3, as DNA: TGTGCCAGCAGTGAGGTTAGGAACTATGGCTACACCTTC.

This chain links TRBV5-4 with TRBJ1-1; 11 nucleotides align to TRBD1. The CDR3 runs 14 residues. CDR1 and CDR2 from the germline V gene are SGHNT and YYREEE (reference sequence). Germline trimming cut 4 bases from V and 5 bases from J; bases unmatched to any gene: 4. This CDR3 is CASSLDRGQTEAFF. The CDR3 coding sequence is TGTGCCAGCAGCCTGGACAGGGGGCAGACTGAAGCTTTCTTT. The whole variable domain, filled in from reference TRBV5-4 and TRBJ1-1, reads ETGVTQSPTHLIKTRGQQVTLRCSSQSGHNTVSWYQQALGQGPQFIFQYYREEENGRGNFPPRFSGLQFPNYSSELNVNALELDDSALYLCASSLDRGQTEAFFGQGTRLTVV.

The genes are TRBV4-1 and TRBJ2-7; TRBD1 matches 7 bases. Germline assignment: CDR1 MGHRA and CDR2 YSYEKL. The CDR3 extends over 15 amino acids. The V and J ends lost 2 bases and 7 bases, in that order; junction bases with no gene match: 11. The CDR3 DNA sequence: TGCGCCAGCAGCCAACCGGCCAACAGGGGTAGAGAGCAGTACTTC. It is translated as CASSQPANRGREQYF.

The chain carries TRBV9 and TRBJ2-5; 7 bases map to TRBD1. In germline, CDR1 is SGDLS, CDR2 YYNGEE. V lost 3 bases to trimming and J lost 2 bases; unmatched junction nucleotides: 4. CDR3 size: 14 residues. CDR3 in amino acids: CASSANRGQETQYF. CDR3 nucleotide sequence: TGTGCCAGCAGCGCCAACAGGGGTCAAGAGACCCAGTACTTC. Full variable domain (outside the CDR3, taken from reference TRBV9 and TRBJ2-5): DSGVTQTPKHLITATGQRVTLRCSPRSGDLSVYWYQQSLDQGLQFLIQYYNGEERAKGNILERFSAQQFPDLHSELNLSSLELGDSALYFCASSANRGQETQYFGPGTRLLVL.

The rearrangement links TRBV2 to TRBJ1-6; TRBD1 aligns across 7 bases. The CDR3 extends over 14 amino acids. Germline V lookup: CDR1 SNHLY, CDR2 FYNNEI. Trimming removed 6 bases from V and 6 bases from J; junction bases left unmatched: 5. In nucleotides, the CDR3 is TGTGCCAGCAGAGCGGGACAGAGTAATTCACCCCTCCACTTT. Protein sequence: CASRAGQSNSPLHF.

This chain links TRBV6-5 with TRBJ1-3; perhaps TRBD1 as D (5 bases). Deletions cut 2 bases from V and 6 bases from J, with 17 bases between. The CDR3 has 16 amino acids. Germline V gene data show CDR1 as MNHEY and CDR2 as SVGAGI. DNA for the CDR3: TGTGCCAGCAGTTACACCTGGTCCGTAGGGGCAAACACCATATATTTT. Amino acids: CASSYTWSVGANTIYF.

The V gene is TRBV6-1, the J gene TRBJ2-5; 13 nucleotides match TRBD2. The CDR3 is 16 amino acids. Germline CDR1 is MNHNS and CDR2 is SASEGT. The V and J ends lost 4 bases and 1 base, in that order; junction bases with no gene match: 3. The CDR3 DNA follows: TGTGCCAGCAGTGTTGGACTAGCGGGGGTCCAAGAGACCCAGTACTTC. Its translation: CASSVGLAGVQETQYF.

The CDR3, as DNA: TGTGCCAGCAGTGTCGACAGGGGCTACACTGAAGCTTTCTTT. Its translation: CASSVDRGYTEAFF. This rearrangement joins TRBV6-1 to TRBJ1-1; TRBD1 matches 8 bases. Germline V gene sequence: CDR1 MNHNS, CDR2 SASEGT. The CDR3 spans 14 residues. Trimming removed 4 bases from V and 3 bases from J; junction bases left unmatched: 4.

This sequence joins TRBV10-3 and TRBJ2-7; D might be TRBD1 (6 bases). CDR1 is ENHRY and CDR2 is SYGVKD in the germline V gene. V was shortened by 2 bases and J by 3 bases, with 11 bases between the two germline ends. The CDR3 is 14 amino acids. Written as DNA, the CDR3 is TGTGCCATCAGTGAGAGTTACAGGGTCTACGAGCAGTACTTC. Translated: CAISESYRVYEQYF.

This clone has more than one count but fewer than ten. The V gene is TRBV7-9, the J gene TRBJ1-5, with D unresolved. Trimming pared 1 base from V and 0 bases from J, leaving 7 bases between. This CDR3 comprises 15 residues. Germline V gene lookup returns CDR1 SEHNR and CDR2 FQNEAQ (reference sequence). The CDR3 nucleotides are TGTGCCAGCAGCTTAGGTCCGAATAGCAATCAGCCCCAGCATTTT. It is translated as CASSLGPNSNQPQHF.

This chain connects TRBV5-1 to TRBJ1-1; D ambiguous. The CDR3 is 14 amino acids. The germline V and J ends were trimmed by 0 bases and 1 base, with 7 bases remaining between them. Germline V gene sequence: CDR1 SGHRS, CDR2 YFSETQ. The CDR3: CASSLGSGNTEAFF. CDR3 nucleotide sequence: TGCGCCAGCAGCTTGGGGTCGGGGAACACTGAAGCTTTCTTT.

For the CDR3, the DNA is TGTGCCAGCAGCCGATCCCGGCACACTGAAGCTTTCTTT. As protein: CASSRSRHTEAFF. The J gene is TRBJ1-1, the V gene TRBV14; D not resolved. This CDR3 region has 13 residues. V was trimmed by 4 bases and J by 3 bases, leaving 9 bases between them. From germline, CDR1 is SGHDN and CDR2 FVKESK.

This chain connects TRBV29-1 to TRBJ1-5, with D possibly TRBD1 on 5 matching bases. Germline V gives CDR1 SQVTM, CDR2 ANQGSEA. V was pared by 4 bases and J by 4 bases, with 8 bases between. The CDR3 is 12 amino acids. The CDR3 is CSVGGRNQPQHF. The DNA for the CDR3 is TGCAGCGTTGGGGGGAGAAATCAGCCCCAGCATTTT.

This clone was picked up one time. The chain combines TRBV29-1 with TRBJ2-7; TRBD1 is a possible D gene (6 bases). Per the germline V gene, CDR1 is SQVTM and CDR2 is ANQGSEA. V dropped 7 bases and J dropped 3 bases, with 16 bases sitting between them. CDR3 length: 13 amino acids. The CDR3 DNA sequence: TGCAGCGCGGGAACAGGGAACAACTACGAGCAGTACTTC. As protein: CSAGTGNNYEQYF.

The rearrangement uses TRBV7-9 and TRBJ2-5; 7 bases line up with TRBD2. Germline V lookup: CDR1 SEHNR, CDR2 FQNEAQ (reference sequence). Unmatched junction bases numbered 8, after V lost 2 bases and J lost 2 bases. The CDR3 loop spans 16 amino acids. The chain's CDR3 is CASSLWVAGPQETQYF. The DNA of the CDR3 is TGTGCCAGCAGCTTATGGGTAGCGGGCCCACAAGAGACCCAGTACTTC. The variable domain in full, completed from reference TRBV7-9 and TRBJ2-5, reads DTGVSQNPRHKITKRGQNVTFRCDPISEHNRLYWYRQTLGQGPEFLTYFQNEAQLEKSRLLSDRFSAERPKGSFSTLEIQRTEQGDSAMYLCASSLWVAGPQETQYFGPGTRLLVL.

The chain joins TRBV18 to TRBJ1-1, with TRBD1 matching 10 bases. This CDR3 contains 16 residues. Germline V gives CDR1 KGHSH, CDR2 LQKENI. Germline trimming cut 3 bases from V and 0 bases from J; bases unmatched to any gene: 4. The CDR3 DNA is TGTGCCAGCTCACCCGGGACAGGGGTTATGAACACTGAAGCTTTCTTT. Translated: CASSPGTGVMNTEAFF.

The CDR3 DNA is TGCGCCAGCAGCCGGGAGGGCGGCGAGACCCAGTACTTC. It yields the protein CASSREGGETQYF. The genes are TRBV10-1 and TRBJ2-5; 8 bases match TRBD2. Germline values: CDR1 WNHNN, CDR2 SYGVQD (reference sequence). Losses at the gene ends were 6 bases for V and 5 bases for J; bases not matched to a gene: 5. This CDR3 has 13 amino acids.

The rearrangement uses TRBV6-6 and TRBJ1-5; no definite D call. The CDR3 runs 13 residues. In germline, CDR1 is MNHNY, CDR2 SVGAGI (reference sequence). V lost 6 bases and J lost 3, with 9 bases in between. The CDR3 protein is CASRKGYNQPQHF. CDR3 DNA: TGTGCCAGCAGAAAAGGATACAATCAGCCCCAGCATTTT.

The chain couples TRBV2 to TRBJ1-3, with TRBD1 matching 8 bases. This CDR3 is 15 amino acids long. Germline V gives CDR1 SNHLY, CDR2 FYNNEI. Trimming cost V 6 bases and J 2 bases; bases outside gene matches: 6. The CDR3 spells CASRAQGAAGNTIYF. The CDR3, as DNA: TGTGCCAGCAGGGCTCAGGGGGCAGCTGGAAACACCATATATTTT.

J is TRBJ1-6 and V is TRBV7-2, with D maybe TRBD1 (5 bases). The V end was cut by 1 base, the J end by 8 bases, with 9 bases between. Germline CDR1 reads SGHTA; CDR2 reads FQGNSA. This CDR3 region has 14 residues. The CDR3 region has the DNA TGTGCCAGCAGCTTAGGCAGGGAACATTCACCCCTCCACTTT. Residues: CASSLGREHSPLHF.